Sequencing of this T cell receptor (beta chain) was carried out in a study of T cell changes during pregnancy in multiple sclerosis. The CDR3 covers 23 residues. The V and J ends lost 4 bases and 0 bases, in that order; junction bases with no gene match: 23. Germline CDR1 and CDR2: LGHNA and YNFKEQ. Here immunoSEQ multiplex PCR was the method, and the copy in TCRdb shows in-frame clones only, minus some. The table shows tens of thousands of clones, with 89% occurring only once. The sequence derives from a female donor with multiple sclerosis, enrolled in a pregnancy study. The specimen was CD4+ T cells from peripheral blood mononuclear cells, collected in the first trimester of pregnancy. The chain uses TRBV4-2 and TRBJ2-6; 8 bases are shared with TRBD1. CDR3 DNA sequence: TGTGCCAGCAGCCCAACCGGACAGGGAGGACCCTTGTTGAGTGGCTCTGGGGCCAACGTCCTGACTTTC. This sequence encodes CASSPTGQGGPLLSGSGANVLTF.